Described below is a single TCR beta chain sequence and its context. Participants were aged about 18 to 90 years, lived in around 25 US areas, and enrolled virtually. Participants were placed into cohorts based on the clinical history they reported. Trimming pared 5 bases from V and 4 bases from J, leaving 18 bases between. Germline CDR1 reads SGHVS; CDR2 reads FNYEAQ. This CDR3 region has 16 residues. The repertoire was sequenced with immunoSEQ multiplex PCR; TCRdb's copy has only in-frame clones and lacks some. This table has some 250,000 clones, more than 85% appearing once. This sample was taken from a study of blood T cell repertoires in COVID-19.

This receptor was taken from a man in his forties or fifties who had recovered from COVID-19. The sequencing input was PBMCs or T cells enriched from blood (not recorded which). The chain joins TRBV7-6 to TRBJ2-1, with a possible D match to TRBD2 (7 bases). CDR3 nucleotide sequence: TGTGCCAGCAGCATTCTCGGCGGGGGCCCATACAATGAGCAGTTCTTC. This encodes CASSILGGGPYNEQFF.